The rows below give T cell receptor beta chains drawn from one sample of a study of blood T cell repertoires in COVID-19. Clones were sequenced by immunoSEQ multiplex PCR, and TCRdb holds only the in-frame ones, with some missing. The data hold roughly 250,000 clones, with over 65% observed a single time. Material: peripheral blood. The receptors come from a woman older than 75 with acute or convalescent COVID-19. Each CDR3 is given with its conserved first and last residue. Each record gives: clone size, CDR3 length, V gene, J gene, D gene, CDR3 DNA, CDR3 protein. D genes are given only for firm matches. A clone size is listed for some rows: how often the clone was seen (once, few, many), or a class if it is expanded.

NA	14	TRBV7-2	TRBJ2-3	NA	TGTGCCAGCAGCCTCGACACTCGCACAGATACGCAGTATTTT	CASSLDTRTDTQYF
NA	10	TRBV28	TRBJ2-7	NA	TGTGCCAGCGGACTGAGGGAGCAGTACTTC	CASGLREQYF
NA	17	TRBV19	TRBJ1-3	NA	TGTGCCAGTAGTATCTCGGGGGGTATTCGCTCTGGAAACACCATATATTTT	CASSISGGIRSGNTIYF
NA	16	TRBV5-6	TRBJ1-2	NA	TGTGCCAGCAGCCTTCTTGGGGCAGGGGAGATAGATGGCTACACCTTC	CASSLLGAGEIDGYTF
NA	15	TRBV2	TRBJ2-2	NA	TGTGCCAGCAGTGAAGACGTTGCGAGCACCGGGGAGCTGTTTTTT	CASSEDVASTGELFF
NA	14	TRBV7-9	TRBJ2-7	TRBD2	TGTGCCAGCAGCTTAATGGCGGGAGCAGGCGAGCAGTACTTC	CASSLMAGAGEQYF
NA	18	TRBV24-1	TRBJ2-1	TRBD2	TGTGCCACCAGTGTGACTAGCGGGAGGGCCTTTTTAATCGATGAGCAGTTCTTC	CATSVTSGRAFLIDEQFF
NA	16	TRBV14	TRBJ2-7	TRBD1	TGTGCCAGCAGCCAAGGGCCGGGACAGTCTTCCTACGAGCAGTACTTC	CASSQGPGQSSYEQYF
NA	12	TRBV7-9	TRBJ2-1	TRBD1	TGTGCCAGCAGCGACAGGGGGAATGAGCAGTTCTTC	CASSDRGNEQFF
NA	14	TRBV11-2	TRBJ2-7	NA	TGTGCCAGCAGCAGTACCCCCGGGGGCTACGAGCAGTACTTC	CASSSTPGGYEQYF
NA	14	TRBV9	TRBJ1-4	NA	TGTGCCAGCAGCACTTCACAGGGTAATGAAAAACTGTTTTTT	CASSTSQGNEKLFF
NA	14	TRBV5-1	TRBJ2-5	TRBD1	TGCGCCAGCAGCTCTGACAGGGGTTCAGAGACCCAGTACTTC	CASSSDRGSETQYF
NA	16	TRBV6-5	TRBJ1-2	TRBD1	TGTGCCAGCAGTTACGGAGGGGGACAGGGGGCGGTTGGCTACACCTTC	CASSYGGGQGAVGYTF
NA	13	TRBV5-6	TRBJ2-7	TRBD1	TGTGCCAGCAGCTTGACAGGGGTCTACGAGCAGTACTTC	CASSLTGVYEQYF
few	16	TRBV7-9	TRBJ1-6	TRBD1	TGTGCCAGCAGCCTATTCCGGGACAGGGGGCCGCGACCCCTCCACTTT	CASSLFRDRGPRPLHF
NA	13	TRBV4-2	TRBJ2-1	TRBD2	TGTGCCAGCAGCTCTAGCGGGAGCCTAGAGCAGTTCTTC	CASSSSGSLEQFF
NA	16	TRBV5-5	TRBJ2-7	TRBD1	TGTGCCAGCAGCCCGGGACAGGGATTAAGCTCCTACGAGCAGTACTTC	CASSPGQGLSSYEQYF
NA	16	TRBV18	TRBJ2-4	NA	TGTGCCAGCTCACCCGCATTAGGGGCAGCCAAAAACATTCAGTACTTC	CASSPALGAAKNIQYF
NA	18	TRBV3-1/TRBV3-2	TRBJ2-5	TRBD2	TGTGCCAGCAGCCAAGTTGCGTCTAGCGGGACTCGGAGGGAGACCCAGTACTTC	CASSQVASSGTRRETQYF
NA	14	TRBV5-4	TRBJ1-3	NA	TGTGCCAGCAGCTTGCAGGGGAGCGGAAACACCATATATTTT	CASSLQGSGNTIYF
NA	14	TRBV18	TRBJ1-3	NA	TGTGCCAGCTCAGAGGGATTCTCTGGAAACACCATATATTTT	CASSEGFSGNTIYF
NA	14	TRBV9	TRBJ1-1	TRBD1	TGTGCCAGCAGCGGGACAGGGGGGGTCACTGAAGCTTTCTTT	CASSGTGGVTEAFF
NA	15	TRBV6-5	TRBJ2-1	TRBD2	TGTGCCAGCACTTCGACTAGCGGGACCTACAATGAGCAGTTCTTC	CASTSTSGTYNEQFF
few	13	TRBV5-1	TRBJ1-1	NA	TGCGCCAGCAGCTACGGGGAGAACACTGAAGCTTTCTTT	CASSYGENTEAFF
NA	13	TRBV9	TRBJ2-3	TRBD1	TGTGCCAGCAGCGTCCTACAGGGGGATACGCAGTATTTT	CASSVLQGDTQYF
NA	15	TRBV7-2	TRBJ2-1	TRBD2	TGTGCCAGTGGGGAGCGGGGGGGACCCTACAATGAGCAGTTCTTC	CASGERGGPYNEQFF
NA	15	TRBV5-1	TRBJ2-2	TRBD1	TGCGCCAGCAGCTTACTGACAGGGCAGGGCGGGGAGCTGTTTTTT	CASSLLTGQGGELFF
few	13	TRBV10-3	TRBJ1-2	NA	TGTGCCATCAGTGGCGGCAATAACTATGGCTACACCTTC	CAISGGNNYGYTF
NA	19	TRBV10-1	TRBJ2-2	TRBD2	TGCGCCAGCAGTGACCCCCGGGGTGGTAGCGGGAGTATTGCCGGGGAGCTGTTTTTT	CASSDPRGGSGSIAGELFF
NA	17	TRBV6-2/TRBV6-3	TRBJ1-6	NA	TGTGCCAGCAGTTACCGGCCCAGGGCCAACTATAATTCACCCCTCCACTTT	CASSYRPRANYNSPLHF
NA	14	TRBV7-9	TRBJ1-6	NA	TGTGCCAGCAGCTTAGGCGGTGAAAATTCACCCCTCCACTTT	CASSLGGENSPLHF
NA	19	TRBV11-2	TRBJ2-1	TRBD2	TGTGCCAGCAGCATTGGTACTAGCGGGAGTTTCGGGTTCTACAATGAGCAGTTCTTC	CASSIGTSGSFGFYNEQFF
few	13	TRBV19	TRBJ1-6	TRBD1	TGTGCCAGTAGTAGGACAGGTCTTTCACCCCTCCACTTT	CASSRTGLSPLHF
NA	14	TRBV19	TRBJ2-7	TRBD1	TGTGCCAGTAGTCCCCGACAGGGGACCTACGAGCAGTACTTC	CASSPRQGTYEQYF
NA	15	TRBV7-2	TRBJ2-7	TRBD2	TGTGCCAGCAGCTCCCAGCGCGGGGGGAGGTACGAGCAGTACTTC	CASSSQRGGRYEQYF